The text below deals with one T cell receptor beta chain. This specimen belongs to a study of technical replicates of blood from a handful of donors. The assay was immunoSEQ multiplex PCR, and TCRdb's table has in-frame clones only and misses some. The sample holds about 79,000 clones, 75% to 95% seen once. With V trimmed by 10 bases and J by 6 bases, 12 bases remained unmatched. The CDR3 is 14 residues long. Germline CDR1 reads ENHRY; CDR2 reads SYGVKD. The sequenced sample consisted of T cells isolated from PBMCs. V is TRBV10-3 and J is TRBJ1-5, with TRBD1 matching over 7 bases. The receptor's source is a human donor in good health. Some clones in this sample may be carry-over from other donors' samples. The CDR3 region is CATTGQFGGQPQHF. The CDR3 DNA follows: TGTGCCACGACGGGACAGTTCGGCGGTCAGCCCCAGCATTTT.